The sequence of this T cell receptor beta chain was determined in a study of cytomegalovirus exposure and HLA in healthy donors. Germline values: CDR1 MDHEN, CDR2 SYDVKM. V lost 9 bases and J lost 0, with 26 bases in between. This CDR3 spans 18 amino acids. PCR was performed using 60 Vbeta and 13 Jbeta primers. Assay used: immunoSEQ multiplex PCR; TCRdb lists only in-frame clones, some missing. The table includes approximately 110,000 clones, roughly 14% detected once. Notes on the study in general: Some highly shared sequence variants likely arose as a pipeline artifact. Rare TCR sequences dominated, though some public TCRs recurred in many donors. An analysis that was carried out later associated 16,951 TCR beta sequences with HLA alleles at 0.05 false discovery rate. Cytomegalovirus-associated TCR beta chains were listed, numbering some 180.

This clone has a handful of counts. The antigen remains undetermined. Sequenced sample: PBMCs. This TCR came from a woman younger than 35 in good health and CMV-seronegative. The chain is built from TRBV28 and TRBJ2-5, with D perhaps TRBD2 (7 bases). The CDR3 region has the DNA TGTGCCAGTGTAAGGAATCGGGGGGACACCCTTTACCAAGAGACCCAGTACTTC. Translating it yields CASVRNRGDTLYQETQYF.